The TCR beta chain under discussion was sequenced for a study of blood T cell repertoires in COVID-19. The wider study: Spain, Italy and the United States supplied samples that represented acute and convalescent COVID-19. The cDNA or gDNA used as material had been derived from T cells, B-cell-depleted T cells, or PBMCs.

The CDR3 has 13 amino acids. Germline V lookup: CDR1 SGHKS, CDR2 YYEKEE (reference sequence). Trimming pared 4 bases from V and 4 bases from J, leaving 11 bases between. Per the original methods: Using reference gene primer amplification, nucleated cell counts were estimated. Assay used: immunoSEQ multiplex PCR; TCRdb lists only in-frame clones, some missing. D and trimming come from the DNA, and the V and J calls and clone size come from that table. The table lists around 92,000 clones, about 83% of them singletons, with roughly 30% in the top ten. The sequenced sample was peripheral blood. This receptor was identified in a woman aged 80 or older with acute or convalescent COVID-19. This chain joins TRBV5-5 and TRBJ2-5; a weak D match, TRBD1 (6 bases). DNA for the CDR3: TGTGCCAGCAGCGGGAACAGGGCAGAGACCCAGTACTTC. This gives the protein CASSGNRAETQYF.